The 25 T cell receptor beta chains presented below share a single source sample, sequenced in a study of T cells in Graves' hyperthyroidism and ophthalmopathy. Amplification targeted TCR beta CDR3 regions from RNA transcripts. With the HTBI primer set, the TCR CDR3 went through a first round of RT-PCR. TCRdb independently ran MiXCR on the multiplex PCR reads; one entry per CDR3 protein. This repertoire shows about 350,000 distinct CDR3 sequences, 15% to 20% found once; its top ten account for roughly 16%. Specimen: blood. These receptors came from a middle-aged woman with Graves' ophthalmopathy.

The rearrangement uses TRBV28 and TRBJ1-2; the D is unclear. The CDR3 is 14 residues long. Germline V gives CDR1 MDHEN, CDR2 SYDVKM. Deletions cut 8 bases from V and 8 bases from J, with 21 bases between. The CDR3 DNA sequence: TGTGCCAGCCGAACTTTGGTGTTTGGTGAAGGCTACACCTTC. Residues: CASRTLVFGEGYTF.

This clonotype was recorded at least ten times. The gene calls are TRBV3-1 and TRBJ2-2; a possible D gene is TRBD2 (5 bases). CDR3 length: 15 residues. Trimming cost V 7 bases and J 0 bases, with 12 bases left between them. The V gene's germline CDR1 is LGHDT and CDR2 YNNKEL (reference sequence). CDR3 DNA sequence: TGTGCCAGCAACCCGGGGTACGCGAACACCGGGGAGCTGTTTTTT. Translating it yields CASNPGYANTGELFF.

This clonotype was detected many times. The chain is built from TRBV5-5 and TRBJ1-1; 7 nucleotides match TRBD1. The CDR3 is made up of 11 amino acids. Germline V lookup: CDR1 SGHKS, CDR2 YYEKEE (reference sequence). V lost 3 bases, J lost 8 bases, and 1 base stayed unmatched. CDR3 DNA: TGTGCCAGCAGCTCGGACAGGGAAGCTTTCTTT. Translating gives CASSSDREAFF.

This clonotype was seen many times. The chain recombines TRBV6-1 with TRBJ1-1, with 10 nucleotides matching TRBD1. This CDR3 contains 12 residues. Trimming took 10 bases from V and 3 from J; bases not matched to a gene: 2. Germline V gene lookup returns CDR1 MNHNS and CDR2 SASEGT. For the CDR3, the DNA is TGTGCCACTGGGACAGGGGACACTGAAGCTTTCTTT. Residues: CATGTGDTEAFF.

This clonotype occurred many times. V is TRBV29-1 and J is TRBJ2-5, with D tentatively TRBD2 (5 bases). The V end was cut by 5 bases, the J end by 5 bases, with 15 bases between. Germline loops: CDR1 SQVTM, CDR2 ANQGSEA. The CDR3 sequence is 13 residues long. In nucleotides, the CDR3 is TGCAGCGTTCGAGGGATGGCTGAGGAGACCCAGTACTTC. It yields the protein CSVRGMAEETQYF.

The chain couples TRBV2 to TRBJ2-7, with D perhaps TRBD2 (5 bases). The CDR3 length is 17 residues. Germline values: CDR1 SNHLY, CDR2 FYNNEI. Between the trimmed V and J ends, which lost 6 bases and 0 bases, there was a span of 21 bases. Here the CDR3 DNA reads TGTGCCAGCAGAAGTCTCAGCTGGACTGAGAGCTCCTACGAGCAGTACTTC. It translates to CASRSLSWTESSYEQYF.

This clonotype was picked up many times. The chain recombines TRBV20-1 with TRBJ2-5; TRBD1 matches 7 bases. Germline-derived CDR1 and CDR2 are DFQATT and SNEGSKA (reference sequence). V shed 7 bases, J shed 2 bases, and the junction held 4 bases outside the gene matches. The CDR3 is made up of 12 amino acids. CDR3 sequence reads: CSGNRGQETQYF. CDR3 sequence (DNA): TGCAGTGGGAACAGGGGACAAGAGACCCAGTACTTC.

The rearrangement links TRBV27 to TRBJ2-2, with D maybe TRBD2 (5 bases). Germline CDR1 and CDR2: MNHEY and SMNVEV (reference sequence). This CDR3 has 14 residues. The V end lost 8 bases, the J end lost 6 bases, and 16 bases lay between the germline ends. DNA of the CDR3: TGTGCCAGCCGGTGGGAGCCGTTGGCCGGGGAGCTGTTTTTT. Translating it yields CASRWEPLAGELFF.

This clonotype was detected many times. This chain links TRBV30 with TRBJ1-2; the D is unclear. Germline V lookup: CDR1 GTSNPN, CDR2 SVGIG (reference sequence). CDR3 length: 11 residues. The V end was cut by 1 base, the J end by 6 bases, with 6 bases between. The CDR3 region has the DNA TGTGCCTGGAGTGACGGTGATGGCTACACCTTC. As protein: CAWSDGDGYTF.

A few counts support this clonotype. The chain uses TRBV12-3 or TRBV12-4 and TRBJ2-7; the D gene is possibly TRBD2 (5 bases). The CDR3 is 12 amino acids. Trimming left V 7 bases short and J 3 bases short, with 10 bases between. CDR3 coding DNA: TGTGCCAGCAATCAAGGAGGCTACGAGCAGTACTTC. Residues: CASNQGGYEQYF.

This clonotype came up many times. J is TRBJ2-7 and V is TRBV5-8; D tentatively fits TRBD1 or TRBD2 (5 bases each). CDR3 length: 15 amino acids. CDR1 and CDR2 from the germline V gene are SGHTS and YDEGEE. V was shortened by 3 bases and J by 0 bases, with 13 bases between the two germline ends. The CDR3 here is CASSSSGTSSYEQYF. The DNA of the CDR3 is TGTGCCAGCAGCTCCTCCGGGACCAGCTCCTACGAGCAGTACTTC.

At least ten counts were recorded for this clonotype. V and J are TRBV11-2 and TRBJ2-4; D call uncertain. CDR1 SGHAT and CDR2 FQNNGV come from the germline V gene. The CDR3 extends over 16 amino acids. V dropped 5 bases and J dropped 1 base, with 15 bases sitting between them. In DNA, the CDR3 is TGTGCCAGCAGCCTCCAGCAGGCTCCGGCCAAAAACATTCAGTACTTC. Protein product: CASSLQQAPAKNIQYF.

At least ten counts were recorded for this clonotype. V and J are TRBV24-1 and TRBJ2-4; perhaps TRBD2 as D (5 bases). V shed 1 base and J shed 8 bases, with 8 bases lying between them. CDR3 length equals 13 residues. The germline V gene encodes CDR1 KGHDR and CDR2 SFDVKD. CDR3 DNA: TGTGCCACCAGTGATTTCTTCGGGGACATTCAGTACTTC. It encodes CATSDFFGDIQYF.

This clonotype was counted many times. This rearrangement joins TRBV18 to TRBJ2-5; D remains unclear. The CDR3 spans 13 residues. The germline V gene encodes CDR1 KGHSH and CDR2 LQKENI. Trimming removed 1 base from V and 3 bases from J, with 6 bases in between. CDR3 residues: CASSPRDKETQYF. The DNA of the CDR3 is TGTGCCAGCTCACCACGGGATAAAGAGACCCAGTACTTC.

The rearrangement uses TRBV6-1 and TRBJ1-2, with D uncertain. Per germline, CDR1 MNHNS and CDR2 SASEGT. The V gene lost 1 base and the J gene lost 5 bases, with 20 bases spanning the gap. There are 17 residues in the CDR3. The CDR3 coding sequence is TGTGCCAGCAGTGAAGTAAGTCCGGACGGGCTCATATATGGCTACACCTTC. Amino acid sequence: CASSEVSPDGLIYGYTF.

Ten or more counts support this clonotype. The chain is built from TRBV28 and TRBJ2-2; 7 bases are a match to TRBD1. CDR1 and CDR2 from the germline V gene are MDHEN and SYDVKM. The CDR3 runs 16 residues. The trim removed 3 bases at V and 7 bases at J, leaving 11 bases unmatched. CDR3 nucleotides: TGTGCCAGCAGTTTCCCGACAGGGAGTCGCTTCGGGGAGCTGTTTTTT. This sequence encodes CASSFPTGSRFGELFF.

This clonotype was seen repeatedly, ten times or more. The V call is TRBV19, the J call TRBJ1-5; maybe TRBD1 (5 bases). The CDR3 loop spans 15 amino acids. The ends were cut back, 4 bases at V and 2 bases at J, with 12 bases in the middle. The V gene's germline CDR1 is LNHDA and CDR2 SQIVND (reference sequence). The CDR3 DNA follows: TGTGCCAGTAGTACTGGGACTCGGGGCAATCAGCCCCAGCATTTT. It is translated as CASSTGTRGNQPQHF.

Many counts were recorded for this clonotype. The gene calls are TRBV12-3 or TRBV12-4 and TRBJ1-5, with D possibly matching TRBD1 (5 bases). This CDR3 is 14 amino acids long. V was cut by 3 bases and J by 4 bases, with 10 bases left in between. The DNA of the CDR3 is TGTGCCAGCAGTTTCGGGGACTGGAATCAGCCCCAGCATTTT. It specifies CASSFGDWNQPQHF.

V is TRBV3-1 and J is TRBJ1-5; D uncertain. The CDR3 runs to 12 residues. Per the germline V gene, CDR1 is LGHDT and CDR2 is YNNKEL (reference sequence). V was clipped by 3 bases and J by 9 bases, with 9 bases between them. CDR3 amino acids: CASSHAGGPQHF. As DNA, the CDR3 is TGTGCCAGCAGCCACGCCGGTGGGCCCCAGCATTTT.

In this sample, this clonotype turned up many times. The V call is TRBV7-9, the J call TRBJ2-7; the match to TRBD1 covers 7 bases. Germline values: CDR1 SEHNR, CDR2 FQNEAQ (reference sequence). The V segment lost 1 base and the J segment 6 bases; nucleotides outside the gene matches: 12. The CDR3 sequence is 16 residues long. The CDR3 DNA reads TGTGCCAGCAGCTTAGTTGGGACAGTGGGGGTTATCGAGCAGTACTTC. Protein sequence: CASSLVGTVGVIEQYF.

This clonotype showed up many times. V gene TRBV28 combines with J gene TRBJ2-2; D might be TRBD2 (7 bases). Germline V gene data show CDR1 as MDHEN and CDR2 as SYDVKM. The CDR3 has 16 amino acids. The germline V and J ends were trimmed by 6 bases and 4 bases, with 18 bases remaining between them. This chain's CDR3 is CASSRMGGAGTGELFF. CDR3 nucleotide sequence: TGTGCCAGCAGCCGAATGGGGGGGGCTGGCACCGGGGAGCTGTTTTTT.

This clonotype was seen many times. V usage is TRBV4-1 and J usage is TRBJ2-4, with 7 bases aligning to TRBD1. The V gene's germline CDR1 is MGHRA and CDR2 YSYEKL. The CDR3 loop spans 17 amino acids. Trimming took 0 bases from V and 0 from J; bases not matched to a gene: 5. The CDR3 DNA reads TGCGCCAGCAGCCAAGAAGGGGGCCTATTAGCCAAAAACATTCAGTACTTC. This gives the protein CASSQEGGLLAKNIQYF.

This clonotype showed up many times. CDR3 sequence (DNA): TGTGCCAGCAGTATTGGACTAGCGGGATCGTACGAGCAGTACTTC. Residues: CASSIGLAGSYEQYF. The rearrangement links TRBV28 to TRBJ2-7, with TRBD2 matching over 12 bases. Germline trimming cut 5 bases from V and 4 bases from J; bases unmatched to any gene: 6. The germline gives CDR1 MDHEN, CDR2 SYDVKM. The CDR3 contains 15 residues.

The table lists this clonotype with many counts. The chain employs TRBV5-4 and TRBJ1-2, with 12 bases matching TRBD1. The V and J ends lost 3 bases and 3 bases, in that order; junction bases with no gene match: 3. From germline, CDR1 is SGHNT and CDR2 YYREEE (reference sequence). This CDR3 has 15 amino acids. In DNA, the CDR3 is TGTGCCAGCAGCTCAGGGACAGGGGGCGACTATGGCTACACCTTC. Its translation: CASSSGTGGDYGYTF.

The rearrangement uses TRBV27 and TRBJ2-7, with 9 positions matching TRBD2. The V gene's germline CDR1 is MNHEY and CDR2 SMNVEV (reference sequence). Trimming cost V 6 bases and J 3 bases; bases outside gene matches: 6. The CDR3 sequence is 14 residues long. CDR3: CASSMSGGFYEQYF. The CDR3, as DNA: TGTGCCAGCAGCATGAGCGGGGGGTTCTACGAGCAGTACTTC.